This entry lists 11 T cell receptor beta chains sequenced from one sample in a study of cytomegalovirus exposure and HLA in healthy donors. PCR involved 60 Vbeta and 13 Jbeta primers. TCRdb's copy holds only in-frame clones and misses some; the assay was immunoSEQ multiplex PCR. Of tens of thousands of clones in the sample, 78% were seen once. The specimen sequenced was PBMCs. These receptors originate from a man aged 35 to 55 in good health and CMV-seronegative.

A remark on this clone: The junction does not match germline at one end; this may be a read error. DNA of the CDR3: TGTTCCAGCAGCCCCCTTCCCCCTAGCGGGGGGGGGCCCCTCGAGCAGTACTTC. This codes for CSSSPLPPSGGGPLEQYF. This chain joins TRBV7-9 and TRBJ2-7, with 12 bases matching TRBD2. Germline CDR1 SEHNR, CDR2 FQNEAQ (reference sequence). This CDR3 is built from 18 residues.

This sequence joins TRBV29-1 and TRBJ2-5; TRBD1 aligns across 7 bases. V shed 3 bases, J shed 5 bases, and the junction held 6 bases outside the gene matches. The CDR3 has 13 amino acids. The germline gives CDR1 SQVTM, CDR2 ANQGSEA. CDR3 region: CSVDTGEWETQYF. For the CDR3, the DNA is TGCAGCGTTGACACAGGGGAGTGGGAGACCCAGTACTTC.

V gene TRBV18 combines with J gene TRBJ1-1, with 7 bases aligning to TRBD1. The CDR3 is made up of 14 amino acids. Germline lookup yields CDR1 KGHSH and CDR2 LQKENI. After removal of 5 bases from V and 6 bases from J, the junction contained 9 bases not matched to a gene. The CDR3 DNA reads TGTGCCAGCTCATTCGCCAGGGGGGCAGCTGAAGCTTTCTTT. Encoded protein: CASSFARGAAEAFF.

The chain recombines TRBV2 with TRBJ2-3; D is possibly TRBD2 (5 bases). Looked up from germline, CDR1 is SNHLY and CDR2 is FYNNEI. Deletions cut 7 bases from V and 1 base from J, with 9 bases between. There are 13 residues in the CDR3. In DNA, the CDR3 is TGTGCCAGCACATTGGGAGGCACAGATACGCAGTATTTT. Translation gives CASTLGGTDTQYF. Filled out from reference TRBV2 and TRBJ2-3, the complete variable domain reads EPEVTQTPSHQVTQMGQEVILRCVPISNHLYFYWYRQILGQKVEFLVSFYNNEISEKSEIFDDQFSVERPDGSNFTLKIRSTKLEDSAMYFCASTLGGTDTQYFGPGTRLTVL.

V usage is TRBV30 and J usage is TRBJ1-5, with D possibly being TRBD1 (6 bases). Germline V CDR1 and CDR2: GTSNPN, SVGIG (reference sequence). The CDR3 is 13 amino acids. The V gene lost 2 bases and the J gene lost 8 bases, with 13 bases spanning the gap. The CDR3 here is CAWSYRESKPQHF. CDR3 bases: TGTGCCTGGAGTTACAGGGAATCGAAGCCCCAGCATTTT.

The count of this clone is one. The chain employs TRBV4-2 and TRBJ1-2, with a possible D match to TRBD1 (5 bases). Between the trimmed V and J ends, which lost 1 base and 0 bases, there was a span of 21 bases. Germline values: CDR1 LGHNA, CDR2 YNFKEQ. The CDR3 contains 19 residues. CDR3 DNA: TGTGCCAGCAGCCAAGGCCCGGACACATCCTCGGGGGCTAACTATGGCTACACCTTC. The encoded protein is CASSQGPDTSSGANYGYTF.

This clone came up a few times. The genes are TRBV6-5 and TRBJ2-7; 14 nucleotides line up with TRBD2. With 5 bases clipped from V and 6 bases from J, the junction kept 6 bases outside the gene matches. The CDR3 consists of 15 residues. The germline V gene has CDR1 MNHEY and CDR2 SVGAGI. CDR3 coding DNA: TGTGCCAGCAGTCCCGGGACTAGCGGGAGTATCGAGCAGTACTTC. Encoded protein: CASSPGTSGSIEQYF.

V is TRBV9 and J is TRBJ2-2; a possible D gene is TRBD2 (6 bases). V lost 1 base and J 6 bases, leaving 13 bases between the germline ends. Germline CDR1 SGDLS, CDR2 YYNGEE. The CDR3 sequence is 15 residues long. The CDR3 DNA sequence: TGTGCCAGCAGCGTACCTACCGGAGGGCCCGGGGAGCTGTTTTTT. Protein product: CASSVPTGGPGELFF.

The rearrangement uses TRBV19 and TRBJ1-5; 8 bases align to TRBD1. V gave up 5 bases and J gave up 6 bases; unmatched junction bases: 12. Germline CDR1 reads LNHDA; CDR2 reads SQIVND (reference sequence). This CDR3 spans 16 amino acids. In DNA form, the CDR3 reads TGTGCCAGTAGTGGGGAGACAGGGGTGAAAGCTCAGCCCCAGCATTTT. Its protein product is CASSGETGVKAQPQHF.

V usage is TRBV10-2 and J usage is TRBJ2-1; TRBD2 is a possible D gene (6 bases). Trimming removed 7 bases at V and 3 bases at J, with 10 bases between. Germline CDR1 and CDR2: WSHSY and SAAADI. The CDR3 runs to 13 residues. CDR3 amino acids: CASTGVGYNEQFF. The DNA of the CDR3 is TGCGCCAGCACGGGAGTGGGCTACAATGAGCAGTTCTTC.

This clone appeared a few times. The chain has TRBV5-1 and TRBJ2-3, with D perhaps matching TRBD2 (5 bases). In germline, CDR1 is SGHRS, CDR2 YFSETQ. The CDR3 contains 14 residues. Between the trimmed V and J ends, which lost 0 bases and 5 bases, there was a span of 10 bases. The CDR3 nucleotides are TGCGCCAGCAGCTTGGGAGGGCCGGGAGATACGCAGTATTTT. It encodes CASSLGGPGDTQYF.